The 2 T cell receptor beta chains listed next were all sequenced from one sample in a study of blood T cells in healthy people across ages. A J-beta primer mix and a sample-barcoded 5' primer were used in a second PCR of roughly 7 to 12 cycles. Each CDR3 protein is one row after TCRdb ran MiXCR on the 5' RACE reads. Of fewer than 1,000,000 distinct CDR3 sequences listed, around 42% are singletons. Sample: blood. The receptors shown here come from a man in his fifties or sixties in good health.

The V gene is TRBV2, the J gene TRBJ2-1; D is uncertain. Trimming stripped 4 bases from V and 9 bases from J, with 13 bases between. This CDR3 has 13 amino acids. In germline, CDR1 is SNHLY, CDR2 FYNNEI. This CDR3 reads CASSGLPGGEQFF. The CDR3 DNA follows: TGTGCCAGCAGTGGCCTCCCAGGCGGTGAGCAGTTCTTC.

About this clonotype itself: One end of the junction varies from germline; a read error may be responsible. V is TRBV7-9 and J is TRBJ2-1; 10 bases are shared with TRBD2. The J call may be mistaken, given a closer DNA end match to TRBJ2-7. CDR3 length: 15 amino acids. From germline, CDR1 is SEHNR and CDR2 FQNEAQ (reference sequence). The CDR3 sequence: CASNLLAGTYNEQYF. The CDR3 nucleotides are TGTGCCAGCAACTTACTAGCGGGGACCTACAATGAGCAGTACTTC.